Shown below are 13 T cell receptor beta chains from a single sample sequenced in a study of blood T cell repertoires in COVID-19. Sequenced by immunoSEQ multiplex PCR; TCRdb stores in-frame clones only, minus some. The sample consists of roughly 88,000 clones, 75% to 95% of them appearing once. Specimen: peripheral blood. Receptor source: a woman between 50 and 59 years old in a cohort sampled during active COVID-19.

The J gene is TRBJ2-5, the V gene TRBV2, with 8 bases aligning to TRBD1. CDR1 is SNHLY and CDR2 is FYNNEI in the germline V gene. This CDR3 spans 14 amino acids. Trimming removed 7 bases from V and 5 bases from J; junction bases left unmatched: 9. CDR3 region: CASIFDRGGETQYF. In nucleotides, the CDR3 is TGTGCCAGCATTTTCGACAGGGGCGGGGAGACCCAGTACTTC. Full variable domain (remainder filled in from reference TRBV2 and TRBJ2-5): EPEVTQTPSHQVTQMGQEVILRCVPISNHLYFYWYRQILGQKVEFLVSFYNNEISEKSEIFDDQFSVERPDGSNFTLKIRSTKLEDSAMYFCASIFDRGGETQYFGPGTRLLVL.

As regards this clone: An end of the junction does not agree with germline; a read error may underlie this. CDR3 coding DNA: TGTGCCAGCAGCCTAGAAGGGGTAAGCGGGAGCCCCCATCCAAGCACAGATACGCAGTATTTT. Translated, it gives CASSLEGVSGSPHPSTDTQYF. This chain joins TRBV11-3 and TRBJ2-3, with TRBD2 matching over 8 bases. This CDR3 region has 21 residues. Per the germline V gene, CDR1 is SGHNT and CDR2 is YENEEA.

This clone was seen a single time. The chain employs TRBV5-1 and TRBJ2-3; TRBD2 aligns across 11 bases. The CDR3 totals 17 residues. CDR1 and CDR2 from the germline V gene are SGHRS and YFSETQ. The V gene end was trimmed by 2 bases and the J gene end by 2 bases; junction bases not matched to a gene: 7. CDR3 coding DNA: TGCGCCAGCAGCTTTCAGACTAGCGGGGATATCACAGATACGCAGTATTTT. Amino acids: CASSFQTSGDITDTQYF.

The chain uses TRBV11-2 and TRBJ2-7; 11 bases are a match to TRBD1. Germline CDR1 reads SGHAT; CDR2 reads FQNNGV. J gave up 5 bases and V 1 base, and 16 bases lay outside the gene matches. The CDR3 sequence is 19 residues long. The CDR3 is CASSLGTGGLSLNYNEQYF. In nucleotides, the CDR3 is TGTGCCAGCAGCTTAGGGACAGGGGGCCTCTCTTTGAATTACAACGAGCAGTACTTC.

V gene TRBV12-3 or TRBV12-4 combines with J gene TRBJ2-7; a weak D match, TRBD1 (5 bases). The V and J ends lost 3 bases and 2 bases respectively, with 8 bases between them. This CDR3 spans 13 amino acids. CDR3 bases: TGTGCCAGCAGTTTGGCAGGGACCTACGAGCAGTACTTC. Residues: CASSLAGTYEQYF.

In its sample, this clone was seen a few times. This chain links TRBV7-9 with TRBJ2-7; 16 nucleotides match TRBD2. Trimming cost V 5 bases and J 1 base; bases outside gene matches: 5. Germline CDR1 is SEHNR and CDR2 is FQNEAQ (reference sequence). The CDR3 is made up of 17 amino acids. The CDR3 spells CASSPLGLAGGSYEQYF. DNA for the CDR3: TGTGCCAGCAGCCCACTGGGACTAGCGGGAGGGTCCTACGAGCAGTACTTC.

This CDR3 reads CASSYSRLLNTEAFF. The CDR3 DNA reads TGTGCCAGCAGTTACTCCCGTCTATTGAACACTGAAGCTTTCTTT. V and J are TRBV6-2 or TRBV6-3 and TRBJ1-1, with unresolved D. The length of the CDR3 is 15 residues. Trimming left V 0 bases short and J 0 bases short, with 8 bases between. The germline CDR1 and CDR2 sequences are MNHEY and SVGEGT.

On this clone itself: A read error may account for a junction end that differs from germline. The V gene is TRBV2, the J gene TRBJ2-5; TRBD2 matches at 10 bases. The CDR3 has 11 amino acids. From germline, CDR1 is SNHLY and CDR2 FYNNEI. CDR3 in DNA: TGTGCCAGCAGTACCTTCAGCGGGGGGGACTTC. Protein sequence: CASSTFSGGDF.

J is TRBJ1-2 and V is TRBV18; D is unresolved. Germline values: CDR1 KGHSH, CDR2 LQKENI. The length of the CDR3 is 13 residues. V was pared by 2 bases and J by 3 bases, with 7 bases between. The CDR3 protein is CASSPKSDYGYTF. The CDR3, as DNA: TGTGCCAGCTCACCAAAATCAGACTATGGCTACACCTTC.

The V gene is TRBV29-1, the J gene TRBJ1-2; the match to TRBD1 covers 12 bases. Germline trimming cut 7 bases from V and 2 bases from J; bases unmatched to any gene: 2. CDR1 SQVTM and CDR2 ANQGSEA come from the germline V gene. The CDR3 contains 13 residues. CDR3 DNA sequence: TGCAGCGGCGGGACAGGGGGCAACTATGGCTACACCTTC. The encoded protein is CSGGTGGNYGYTF.

The rearrangement links TRBV30 to TRBJ1-6; 8 bases map to TRBD1. Germline V CDR1 and CDR2: GTSNPN, SVGIG (reference sequence). CDR3 length: 13 amino acids. The trim removed 1 base at V and 7 bases at J, leaving 0 bases unmatched. The DNA for the CDR3 is TGTGCCTGGAGTGGGGACAGGAATTCACCCCTCCACTTT. The encoded protein is CAWSGDRNSPLHF.

The chain is built from TRBV12-3 or TRBV12-4 and TRBJ1-2; tentatively, D is TRBD1 (5 bases). Trimming cost V 3 bases and J 8 bases, with 10 bases left between them. The CDR3 length is 12 residues. CDR3 residues: CASSFGGVGYTF. As DNA, the CDR3 is TGTGCCAGCAGTTTTGGGGGGGTAGGCTACACCTTC.

The DNA for the CDR3 is TGTGCCAGCGGGACTAGTCCCACAGATACGCAGTATTTT. Amino acid sequence: CASGTSPTDTQYF. The chain couples TRBV12-3 or TRBV12-4 to TRBJ2-3; the match to TRBD2 covers 8 bases. V was clipped by 8 bases and J by 2 bases; unmatched bases: 3. The CDR3 length is 13 residues.